Presented here are 6 T cell receptor beta chains from one specimen sequenced in a study of blood T cell repertoires in COVID-19. The assay was immunoSEQ multiplex PCR, and TCRdb's table has in-frame clones only and misses some. The sample holds 150,000 to 200,000 clones, about 85% seen once. Sequenced sample: peripheral blood. The receptors derive from a man in his 70s with active or convalescent COVID-19.

V usage is TRBV28 and J usage is TRBJ1-2, with 10 bases aligning to TRBD1. The CDR3 length is 18 residues. With 2 bases clipped from V and 2 bases from J, the junction kept 11 bases outside the gene matches. CDR1 and CDR2 (germline): MDHEN, SYDVKM. The CDR3 protein is CASSLGRQGASKNYGYTF. The CDR3 coding sequence is TGTGCCAGCAGTTTAGGGAGACAGGGGGCGAGCAAGAACTATGGCTACACCTTC.

V gene TRBV6-5 combines with J gene TRBJ1-1; D might be TRBD1 (5 bases). CDR1 is MNHEY, CDR2 SVGAGI, per germline. The CDR3 is made up of 13 amino acids. V was shortened by 10 bases and J by 11 bases, with 23 bases between the two germline ends. As DNA, the CDR3 is TGTGCCACGCAACCCAGACAGCTACTGAGTGCTTTCTTT. This translates into CATQPRQLLSAFF.

The CDR3 coding sequence is TGTGCCAGTAGTATAGTACCCTCAGGGATTCAGCCCCAGCATTTT. Residues: CASSIVPSGIQPQHF. The chain carries TRBV19 and TRBJ1-5; the D gene is possibly TRBD1 (5 bases). V lost 1 base, J lost 6 bases, and 13 bases lay in between. Germline CDR1 reads LNHDA; CDR2 reads SQIVND (reference sequence). The CDR3 has 15 amino acids.

The V and J genes are TRBV2 and TRBJ2-7, with D possibly being TRBD1 (5 bases). Germline V gene lookup returns CDR1 SNHLY and CDR2 FYNNEI. V lost 4 bases, J lost 4 bases, and 8 bases lay in between. This CDR3 is built from 12 residues. The CDR3 here is CASSVGAYEQYF. DNA for the CDR3: TGTGCCAGCAGTGTTGGGGCGTACGAGCAGTACTTC.

CDR3 sequence (DNA): TGTGCCAGCAGTCCGACGTATGGGGGGTACTATGGCTACACCTTC. Encoded protein: CASSPTYGGYYGYTF. V gene TRBV28 combines with J gene TRBJ1-2; D perhaps matches TRBD1 (5 bases). The CDR3 has 15 amino acids. Germline V gene data show CDR1 as MDHEN and CDR2 as SYDVKM. The V and J ends lost 5 bases and 3 bases respectively, with 16 bases between them.

J is TRBJ1-5 and V is TRBV2; D is possibly TRBD1 (6 bases). There are 16 residues in the CDR3. Germline V lookup: CDR1 SNHLY, CDR2 FYNNEI. Trimming stripped 5 bases from V and 5 bases from J, with 19 bases between. CDR3 protein: CASSIPTGSPYQPQHF. In nucleotides, the CDR3 is TGTGCCAGCAGTATCCCAACAGGGTCTCCTTATCAGCCCCAGCATTTT.